A selection of T cell receptor beta chains follows, all from one sample in a study of T cell repertoires in cytomegalovirus infection. TCRdb analysed the reads with MiXCR anew, one entry per CDR3 protein. The sample has around 450,000 distinct CDR3 sequences; about 33% are singletons. Source material: PBMCs. These TCRs come from a human donor in good health (CMV status not recorded). Some clones in this sample may be carry-over from other donors' samples. Each CDR3 is given with its conserved first and last residue. D genes are given only for firm matches. The size field is filled for only some rows; it gives once, few, many or a size class.

>-|TRBD2|TRBJ2-3|TRBV10-3
CAISERLLAGTTDTQYF
TGTGCCATCAGTGAGAGGCTACTAGCGGGGACCACAGATACGCAGTATTTT
>-|TRBD1|TRBJ2-5|TRBV7-2
CASSRNRGETQYF
TGTGCCAGCAGCCGCAACAGGGGAGAGACCCAGTACTTC
>-|-|TRBJ2-7|TRBV18
CASSPVSGEQYF
TGTGCCAGCTCACCAGTGTCGGGAGAGCAGTACTTC
>-|-|TRBJ1-5|TRBV4-1
CASRSEGGSNQPQPF
TGCGCCAGCCGGAGTGAGGGAGGGAGCAATCAGCCCCAGCCTTTT
>-|TRBD1|TRBJ1-3|TRBV19
CASLDRAIGNTIYF
TGTGCCAGTCTGGACAGGGCTATTGGAAACACCATATATTTT
>many|-|TRBJ2-6|TRBV7-6
CASSSTSNPSGANVLTF
TGTGCCAGCAGCTCAACCTCAAACCCCTCTGGGGCCAACGTCCTGACTTTC
>-|TRBD1|TRBJ2-1|TRBV19
CACGQGLYNEQFF
TGTGCCTGCGGACAGGGACTTTACAATGAGCAGTTCTTC
>many|TRBD1|TRBJ1-5|TRBV7-8
CASSLGVRGRSNQPQHF
TGTGCCAGCAGCTTAGGGGTAAGGGGGCGAAGCAATCAGCCCCAGCATTTT
>-|-|TRBJ2-7|TRBV27
CASSFSGLSSYEQYF
TGTGCCAGCAGTTTTTCGGGGCTCTCCTCCTACGAGCAGTACTTC
>few|TRBD2|TRBJ2-7|TRBV20-1
CSAVSGSYEQYF
TGCAGTGCCGTTAGCGGGTCCTACGAGCAGTACTTC
>few|-|TRBJ1-1|TRBV4-1
CASSQGDRRRVTEAFF
TGCGCCAGCAGCCAGGGAGACAGGCGACGGGTCACTGAAGCTTTCTTT
>few|-|TRBJ2-5|TRBV7-2
CASSLGRVQETQYF
TGTGCCAGCAGCTTAGGGAGGGTGCAAGAGACCCAGTACTTC
>-|TRBD2|TRBJ2-1|TRBV4-2
CASSHGGGTSYNEQFF
TGTGCCAGCAGCCACGGGGGGGGCACTTCCTACAATGAGCAGTTCTTC
>many|TRBD1|TRBJ1-2|TRBV4-3
CASKQGARMDYGYTF
TGCGCCAGCAAACAGGGGGCGCGTATGGACTATGGCTACACCTTC
>-|-|TRBJ1-2|TRBV3-1
CASSQTGTSNYGYTF
TGTGCCAGCAGCCAGACAGGTACCTCTAACTATGGCTACACCTTC
>many|-|TRBJ2-1|TRBV7-2
CASSLSGDEEQFF
TGTGCCAGCAGCTTGTCCGGCGACGAGGAGCAGTTCTTC
>-|-|TRBJ1-2|TRBV19
CASRATGPSDSYTF
TGTGCCAGTCGGGCCACAGGGCCCTCCGACAGCTACACCTTC
>-|-|TRBJ1-2|TRBV7-2
CASSSYTF
TGTGCCAGCAGCTCCTACACCTTC
>-|-|TRBJ2-2|TRBV11-2
CASSLARGGELFF
TGTGCCAGCAGCTTAGCCCGCGGCGGGGAGCTGTTTTTT